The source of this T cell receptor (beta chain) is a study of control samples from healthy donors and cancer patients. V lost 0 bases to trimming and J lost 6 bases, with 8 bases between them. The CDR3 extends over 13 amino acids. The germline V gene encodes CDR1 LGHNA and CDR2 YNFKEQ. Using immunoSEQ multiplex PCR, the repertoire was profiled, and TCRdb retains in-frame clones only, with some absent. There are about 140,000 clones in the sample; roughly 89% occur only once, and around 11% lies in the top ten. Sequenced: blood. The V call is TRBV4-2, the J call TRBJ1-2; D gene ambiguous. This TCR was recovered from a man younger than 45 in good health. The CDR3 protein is CASSQESGDGYTF. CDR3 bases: TGTGCCAGCAGCCAAGAGTCAGGAGATGGCTACACCTTC.